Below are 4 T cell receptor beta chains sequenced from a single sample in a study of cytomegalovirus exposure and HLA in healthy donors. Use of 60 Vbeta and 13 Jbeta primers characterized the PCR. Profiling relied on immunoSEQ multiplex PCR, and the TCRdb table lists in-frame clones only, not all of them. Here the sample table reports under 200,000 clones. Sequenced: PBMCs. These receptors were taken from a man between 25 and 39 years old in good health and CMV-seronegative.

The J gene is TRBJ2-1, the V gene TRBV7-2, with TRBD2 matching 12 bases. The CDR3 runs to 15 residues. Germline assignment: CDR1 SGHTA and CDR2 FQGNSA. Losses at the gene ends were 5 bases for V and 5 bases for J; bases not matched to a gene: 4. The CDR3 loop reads CASSTRTSGNNEQFF. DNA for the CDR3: TGTGCCAGCAGCACTCGGACTAGCGGGAACAATGAGCAGTTCTTC.

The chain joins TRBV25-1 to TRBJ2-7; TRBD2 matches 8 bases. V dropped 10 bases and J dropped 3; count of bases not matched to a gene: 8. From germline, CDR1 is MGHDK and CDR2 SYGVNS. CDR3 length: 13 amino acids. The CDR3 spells CATGAGVGYEQYF. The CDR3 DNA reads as TGTGCCACTGGAGCGGGAGTTGGCTACGAGCAGTACTTC.

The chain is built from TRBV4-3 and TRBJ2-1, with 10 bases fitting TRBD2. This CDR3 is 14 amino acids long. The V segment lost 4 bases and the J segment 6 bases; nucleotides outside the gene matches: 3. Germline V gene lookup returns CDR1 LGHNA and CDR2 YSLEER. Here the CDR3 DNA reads TGCGCCAGCAGCCGGACTAGCGGAGGCAATGAGCAGTTCTTC. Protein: CASSRTSGGNEQFF.

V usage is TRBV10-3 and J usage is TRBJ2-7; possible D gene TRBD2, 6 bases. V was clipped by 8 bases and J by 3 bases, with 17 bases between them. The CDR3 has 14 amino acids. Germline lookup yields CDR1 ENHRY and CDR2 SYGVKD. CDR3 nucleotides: TGTGCCATCGGACCTAGCGTGGGCGTCTACGAGCAGTACTTC. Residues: CAIGPSVGVYEQYF.